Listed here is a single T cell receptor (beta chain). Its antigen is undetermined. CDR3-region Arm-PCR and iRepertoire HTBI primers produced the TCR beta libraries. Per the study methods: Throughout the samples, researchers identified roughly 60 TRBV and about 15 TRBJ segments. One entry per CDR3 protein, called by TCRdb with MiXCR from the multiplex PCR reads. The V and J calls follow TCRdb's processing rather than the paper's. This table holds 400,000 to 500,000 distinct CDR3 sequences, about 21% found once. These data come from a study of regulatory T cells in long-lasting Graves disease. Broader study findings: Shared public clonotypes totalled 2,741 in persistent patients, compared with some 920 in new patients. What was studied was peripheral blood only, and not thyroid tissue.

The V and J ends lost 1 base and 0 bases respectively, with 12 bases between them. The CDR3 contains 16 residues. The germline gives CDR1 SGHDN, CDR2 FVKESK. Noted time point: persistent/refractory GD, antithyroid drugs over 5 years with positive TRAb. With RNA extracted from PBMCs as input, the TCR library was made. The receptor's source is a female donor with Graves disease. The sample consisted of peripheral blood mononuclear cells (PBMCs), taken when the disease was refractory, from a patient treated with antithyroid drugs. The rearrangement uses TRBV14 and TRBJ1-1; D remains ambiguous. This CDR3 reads CASSQVGGNLNTEAFF. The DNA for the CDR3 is TGTGCCAGCAGCCAAGTGGGAGGGAACTTGAACACTGAAGCTTTCTTT.